This T cell receptor (beta chain) was profiled in a study of blood T cells in healthy people across ages. Findings and caveats of the study: Age showed a roughly linear inverse relationship with TCR beta diversity per million T cells.

A second PCR of roughly 7 to 11 cycles used a sample-barcoded 5' primer and a J-beta primer mix. Tagging of each cDNA molecule was performed by a template-switch adaptor with 12 random nucleotides. TCRdb independently ran MiXCR on the 5' RACE reads; one entry per CDR3 protein. The sample records 1.5 million to 2 million distinct CDR3 sequences, roughly 50% being singletons. The CDR3 length is 12 residues. Germline-derived CDR1 and CDR2 are SNHLY and FYNNEI. V was clipped by 0 bases and J by 11 bases, with 11 bases between them. As to this clonotype: What it binds is not known.

Sequencing used blood. This rearrangement joins TRBV2 to TRBJ2-7; D gene ambiguous. The clonotype comes from a middle-aged woman in good health. The CDR3 reads CASSEAAVKEYF. DNA of the CDR3: TGTGCCAGCAGTGAAGCGGCGGTAAAAGAGTACTTC.